These 19 T cell receptor beta chains were sequenced from one sample in a study of cytomegalovirus exposure and HLA in healthy donors. Researchers ran the PCR with 60 Vbeta and 13 Jbeta primers. Assay used: immunoSEQ multiplex PCR; TCRdb lists only in-frame clones, some missing. The data hold tens of thousands of clones, with roughly 75% observed a single time. Sample: PBMCs. The receptor source for this set is a man between 35 and 55 years old in good health and CMV-seronegative.

The chain recombines TRBV5-4 with TRBJ1-1; 8 bases align to TRBD1. The CDR3 runs to 15 residues. V shed 3 bases and J 5 bases; nucleotides not matched to a gene: 9. Germline lookup yields CDR1 SGHNT and CDR2 YYREEE (reference sequence). As DNA, the CDR3 is TGTGCCAGCAGCTCCTGGACAGGGTTTAAGACTGAAGCTTTCTTT. Amino acid sequence: CASSSWTGFKTEAFF. Combining the CDR3 with reference TRBV5-4 and TRBJ1-1 gives the whole variable domain ETGVTQSPTHLIKTRGQQVTLRCSSQSGHNTVSWYQQALGQGPQFIFQYYREEENGRGNFPPRFSGLQFPNYSSELNVNALELDDSALYLCASSSWTGFKTEAFFGQGTRLTVV.

The gene calls are TRBV5-1 and TRBJ1-2, with D uncertain. With 4 bases removed from V and 3 bases from J, the gap between germline ends came to 13 bases. Germline CDR1 reads SGHRS; CDR2 reads YFSETQ. This CDR3 is 14 amino acids long. The CDR3 DNA is TGCGCCAGCAGCGCGGGCCCGGTGGACTATGGCTACACCTTC. It encodes CASSAGPVDYGYTF.

V gene TRBV6-5 combines with J gene TRBJ1-1; TRBD1 matches at 7 bases. The CDR3 contains 14 residues. Germline V gives CDR1 MNHEY, CDR2 SVGAGI. V shed 1 base, J shed 11 bases, and the junction held 10 bases outside the gene matches. This chain's CDR3 is CASSYYRGSLAAFF. The CDR3 DNA reads as TGTGCCAGCAGTTACTACAGGGGTTCTCTGGCGGCTTTCTTT.

The rearrangement uses TRBV7-9 and TRBJ2-1, with 13 bases identical to TRBD2. Per the germline V gene, CDR1 is SEHNR and CDR2 is FQNEAQ (reference sequence). This CDR3 region has 15 residues. V was pared by 4 bases and J by 5 bases, with 2 bases of the junction left unmatched. The CDR3 loop reads CASSSTSGGNNEQFF. The CDR3, as DNA: TGTGCCAGCAGCTCGACTAGCGGGGGGAACAATGAGCAGTTCTTC.

The chain couples TRBV28 to TRBJ1-5; 9 bases are a match to TRBD1. Germline loops: CDR1 MDHEN, CDR2 SYDVKM. The CDR3 runs 14 residues. After removal of 5 bases from V and 7 bases from J, the junction contained 6 bases not matched to a gene. For the CDR3, the DNA is TGTGCCAGCAGTCCCCGGACAGGGGAACAGCCCCAGCATTTT. Translation gives CASSPRTGEQPQHF.

The rearrangement uses TRBV6-5 and TRBJ1-3, with no clear D. The CDR3 runs 11 residues. V was cut by 7 bases and J by 4 bases, with 5 bases left in between. Germline-derived CDR1 and CDR2 are MNHEY and SVGAGI. The CDR3 is CASNGGNTIYF. In nucleotides, the CDR3 is TGTGCCAGCAACGGGGGAAACACCATATATTTT.

The V gene is TRBV5-1, the J gene TRBJ2-6, with unresolved D. The ends were cut back, 5 bases at V and 6 bases at J, with 9 bases in the middle. CDR1 and CDR2 (germline): SGHRS, YFSETQ. The CDR3 is 13 residues long. CDR3 sequence (DNA): TGCGCCAGCAGAGTCGCGGAGGCCAACGTCCTGACTTTC. It codes for CASRVAEANVLTF.

Only one count was recorded for this clone. The V and J genes are TRBV5-6 and TRBJ2-3; 9 nucleotides agree with TRBD2. The germline V gene encodes CDR1 SGHDT and CDR2 YYEEEE. The V gene end was trimmed by 1 base and the J gene end by 0 bases; junction bases not matched to a gene: 3. The CDR3 runs 16 residues. The CDR3 loop is CASSLTSGRSTDTQYF. CDR3 nucleotide sequence: TGTGCCAGCAGCTTGACTAGCGGGCGCAGCACAGATACGCAGTATTTT.

This sequence joins TRBV5-8 and TRBJ2-5; TRBD1 aligns across 7 bases. This CDR3 is built from 16 residues. CDR1 and CDR2 (germline): SGHTS, YDEGEE. V was clipped by 4 bases and J by 5 bases; unmatched bases: 14. The CDR3 nucleotides read TGTGCCAGCAGCACCCTAACAGGGGCGAGCGGTGAGACCCAGTACTTC. Its translation is CASSTLTGASGETQYF.

The chain carries TRBV7-9 and TRBJ2-1; possible D gene TRBD2, 6 bases. Germline V gene sequence: CDR1 SEHNR, CDR2 FQNEAQ (reference sequence). Trimming cost V 5 bases and J 7 bases, with 12 bases left between them. The CDR3 sequence is 13 residues long. The CDR3 loop reads CASSLGLLNEQFF. CDR3 in DNA: TGTGCCAGCAGCCTAGGACTACTAAATGAGCAGTTCTTC.

The rearrangement links TRBV5-1 to TRBJ2-5; possible D gene TRBD2, 5 bases. Trimming removed 6 bases from V and 3 bases from J, with 12 bases in between. The CDR3 spans 13 residues. Per germline, CDR1 SGHRS and CDR2 YFSETQ. DNA for the CDR3: TGCGCCAGCAAGGAAGGAGGTGAAGAGACCCAGTACTTC. Amino acid sequence: CASKEGGEETQYF.

This clone was seen more than once but under ten times. The chain uses TRBV7-9 and TRBJ1-4; D is possibly TRBD1 (5 bases). The CDR3 has 16 residues. The germline V gene has CDR1 SEHNR and CDR2 FQNEAQ (reference sequence). Trimming stripped 7 bases from V and 7 bases from J, with 22 bases between. This CDR3 reads CASTFSVLPGGEKLFF. The CDR3 DNA reads TGTGCCAGCACCTTCAGCGTTTTGCCGGGGGGTGAAAAACTGTTTTTT. The variable domain in full, with the rest retrieved from reference TRBV7-9 and TRBJ1-4, is DTGVSQNPRHKITKRGQNVTFRCDPISEHNRLYWYRQTLGQGPEFLTYFQNEAQLEKSRLLSDRFSAERPKGSFSTLEIQRTEQGDSAMYLCASTFSVLPGGEKLFFGSGTQLSVL.

In nucleotides, the CDR3 is TGTGCCAGCAGGACAGGGTACGGCTACACCTTC. It is translated as CASRTGYGYTF. The V and J genes are TRBV28 and TRBJ1-2; 7 nucleotides line up with TRBD1. Trimming at V came to 6 bases and at J to 8 bases, leaving 3 bases not matched to a gene. This CDR3 comprises 11 residues. Germline V gives CDR1 MDHEN, CDR2 SYDVKM.

The rearrangement joins TRBV5-1 to TRBJ2-3; 9 nucleotides align to TRBD1. CDR3 length: 14 amino acids. Germline V gene lookup returns CDR1 SGHRS and CDR2 YFSETQ. V lost 0 bases, J lost 4 bases, and 0 bases stayed unmatched. CDR3 nucleotides: TGCGCCAGCAGCTTGGGACAGGGGGCAGATACGCAGTATTTT. The encoded protein is CASSLGQGADTQYF.

This chain connects TRBV6-1 to TRBJ1-2, with D possibly being TRBD1 (6 bases). The CDR3 sequence is 13 residues long. The germline CDR1 and CDR2 sequences are MNHNS and SASEGT. The V end lost 4 bases, the J end lost 4 bases, and 10 bases lay between the germline ends. Here the CDR3 reads CASSVQGPYGYTF. In DNA, the CDR3 is TGTGCCAGCAGTGTACAGGGTCCCTATGGCTACACCTTC.

The V and J genes are TRBV6-6 and TRBJ2-4, with D uncertain. Trimming cost V 8 bases and J 4 bases, with 6 bases left between them. The CDR3 loop spans 11 amino acids. Germline V gene data show CDR1 as MNHNY and CDR2 as SVGAGI (reference sequence). This chain's CDR3 is CASGQKNIQYF. CDR3 bases: TGTGCCAGCGGCCAGAAAAACATTCAGTACTTC.

This chain links TRBV4-1 with TRBJ1-4, with a possible D match to TRBD1 (6 bases). The CDR3 totals 15 residues. CDR1 MGHRA and CDR2 YSYEKL come from the germline V gene. Trimming took 3 bases from V and 5 from J, leaving 13 bases between them. CDR3 DNA: TGCGCCAGCAGCCAGGACCCCGGACAGAATGAAAAACTGTTTTTT. Its translation: CASSQDPGQNEKLFF.

The chain employs TRBV5-4 and TRBJ1-1; no definite D call. Germline lookup yields CDR1 SGHNT and CDR2 YYREEE (reference sequence). The CDR3 length is 12 residues. Trimming cost V 0 bases and J 5 bases, with 5 bases left between them. Here the CDR3 DNA reads TGTGCCAGCAGCTTGGGCGATACTGAAGCTTTCTTT. Translating it yields CASSLGDTEAFF.

The chain carries TRBV7-9 and TRBJ2-7, with a tentative D call TRBD2 (5 bases). The length of the CDR3 is 13 residues. The germline gives CDR1 SEHNR, CDR2 FQNEAQ (reference sequence). The V end lost 5 bases, the J end lost 0 bases, and 8 bases lay between the germline ends. CDR3 nucleotide sequence: TGTGCCAGCAGCGGAGAGGGCTCCTACGAGCAGTACTTC. It encodes CASSGEGSYEQYF.